Presented here are 10 T cell receptor beta chains from one specimen sequenced in a study of neoadjuvant anti-PD-1 for oral cavity cancer. Produced via immunoSEQ multiplex PCR; TCRdb's table is partial and in-frame only. The sample contains 14,000 to 15,000 clones, approximately 71% of which appear only once. The sequencing used PBMCs, collected before nivolumab (anti-PD-1) treatment. These receptors were obtained from a person aged 40-85 years with oral cavity squamous cell carcinoma.

V gene TRBV6-5 combines with J gene TRBJ2-2; D gene unclear. The CDR3 loop spans 15 amino acids. Germline CDR1 reads MNHEY; CDR2 reads SVGAGI. Trimming stripped 1 base from V and 1 base from J, with 7 bases between. The DNA for the CDR3 is TGTGCCAGCAGTTACTGGGCAGGGAACACCGGGGAGCTGTTTTTT. Amino acids: CASSYWAGNTGELFF.

This chain connects TRBV5-1 to TRBJ1-3; 9 bases line up with TRBD1. CDR1 is SGHRS and CDR2 is YFSETQ in the germline V gene. CDR3 length: 16 residues. V lost 0 bases, J lost 4 bases, and 5 bases stayed unmatched. The CDR3 nucleotides are TGCGCCAGCAGCTTGGGGGACAGGGCGGGAGGAAACACCATATATTTT. This translates into CASSLGDRAGGNTIYF.

The gene calls are TRBV29-1 and TRBJ2-1; 13 positions agree with TRBD2. V lost 7 bases and J lost 9; bases outside the gene matches: 9. Germline CDR1 SQVTM, CDR2 ANQGSEA. This CDR3 has 14 amino acids. The CDR3 coding sequence is TGCAGCGGGGGACTAGCGGGACTCGGCAGTGAGCAGTTCTTC. Translation: CSGGLAGLGSEQFF.

The chain employs TRBV6-1 and TRBJ2-7; D gene ambiguous. The CDR3 runs 12 residues. V was cut by 3 bases and J by 3 bases, with 6 bases left in between. Germline CDR1 is MNHNS and CDR2 is SASEGT. CDR3 bases: TGTGCCAGCAGTGAGGACGTCTACGAGCAGTACTTC. Encoded protein: CASSEDVYEQYF.

This chain joins TRBV5-1 and TRBJ2-3; D gene unclear. V dropped 0 bases and J dropped 4 bases, with 3 bases sitting between them. The germline V gene has CDR1 SGHRS and CDR2 YFSETQ. The CDR3 runs 12 residues. CDR3 coding DNA: TGCGCCAGCAGCTTGGAGGCAGATACGCAGTATTTT. Translating it yields CASSLEADTQYF.

This chain uses TRBV7-2 with TRBJ1-4; 8 nucleotides agree with TRBD1. The CDR3 is made up of 12 amino acids. The V segment lost 5 bases and the J segment 13 bases; nucleotides outside the gene matches: 6. The germline V gene has CDR1 SGHTA and CDR2 FQGNSA. CDR3 residues: CASSPTGGGLFF. In DNA, the CDR3 is TGTGCCAGCAGCCCAACAGGGGGAGGACTGTTTTTT.

A few counts support this clone. The chain joins TRBV28 to TRBJ1-2, with D perhaps matching TRBD1 (6 bases). Trimming took off 10 bases at V and 6 bases at J, with 9 bases between the two ends. This CDR3 is built from 10 residues. Germline CDR1 and CDR2: MDHEN and SYDVKM. CDR3 coding DNA: TGTGCCACACAGGGCCATGGCTACACCTTC. Amino acids: CATQGHGYTF.

This sequence joins TRBV7-8 and TRBJ2-1, with 7 bases matching TRBD1. Germline V CDR1 and CDR2: SGHVS, FQNEAQ. The CDR3 loop spans 15 amino acids. Unmatched junction bases numbered 11, after V lost 3 bases and J lost 9 bases. The CDR3 region has the DNA TGTGCCAGCAGCTTCGGCCGGGACAGTGGGGCTGAGCAGTTCTTC. Amino acids: CASSFGRDSGAEQFF.

The chain recombines TRBV7-6 with TRBJ1-5, with unresolved D. This CDR3 is built from 12 residues. In germline, CDR1 is SGHVS, CDR2 FNYEAQ. Trimming shortened V by 5 bases and J by 1 base, and 3 bases separated the two germline ends. The CDR3 reads CASSHSNQPQHF. The DNA of the CDR3 is TGTGCCAGCAGCCACAGCAATCAGCCCCAGCATTTT.

This clone has only one observation. The chain employs TRBV9 and TRBJ2-1; D unclear. CDR1 SGDLS and CDR2 YYNGEE come from the germline V gene. V was trimmed by 2 bases and J by 0 bases, leaving 9 bases between them. The CDR3 is made up of 15 amino acids. The CDR3 here is CASSVSPSSYNEQFF. The DNA of the CDR3 is TGTGCCAGCAGCGTTAGCCCGAGCTCCTACAATGAGCAGTTCTTC.